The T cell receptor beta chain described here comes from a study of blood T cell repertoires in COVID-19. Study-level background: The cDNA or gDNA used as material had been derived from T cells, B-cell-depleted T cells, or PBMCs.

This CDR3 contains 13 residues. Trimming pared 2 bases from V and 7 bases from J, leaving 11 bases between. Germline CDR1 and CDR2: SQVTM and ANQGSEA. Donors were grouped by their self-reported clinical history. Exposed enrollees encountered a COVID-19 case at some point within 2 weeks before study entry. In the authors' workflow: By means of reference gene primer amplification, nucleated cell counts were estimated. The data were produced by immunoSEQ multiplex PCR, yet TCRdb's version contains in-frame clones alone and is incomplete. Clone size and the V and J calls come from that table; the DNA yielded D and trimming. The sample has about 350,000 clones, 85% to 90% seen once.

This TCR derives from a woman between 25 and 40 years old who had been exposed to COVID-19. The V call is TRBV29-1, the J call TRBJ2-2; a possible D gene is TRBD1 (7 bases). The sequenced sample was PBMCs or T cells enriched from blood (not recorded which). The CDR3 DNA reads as TGCAGCGTTGAAAGGCAGGGGGGCGGGGAGCTGTTTTTT. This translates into CSVERQGGGELFF.